The rows below give T cell receptor beta chains drawn from one sample of a study of cytomegalovirus exposure and HLA in healthy donors. Generated by immunoSEQ multiplex PCR, the TCRdb table keeps only in-frame clones and is missing some. The table includes approximately 150,000 clones, around 78% detected once. The specimen was PBMCs. Receptor source: a middle-aged woman in good health and CMV-seropositive. The CDR3 runs from the conserved cysteine through the conserved F or W. The D gene is left open where the match is weak. A row's size may be missing; if present it is once, few, many or a size class.

clone_size,j_call,d_call,v_call,cdr3_aa,cdr3_nt
-,TRBJ2-7,-,TRBV6-1,CASSRRSGSYEQYF,TGTGCCAGCAGCCGACGGTCAGGCTCCTACGAGCAGTACTTC
once,TRBJ1-1,-,TRBV5-1,CASSFKTVNTEAFF,TGCGCCAGCAGCTTCAAGACAGTGAACACTGAAGCTTTCTTT
-,TRBJ2-3,-,TRBV10-2,CASTLRDTQYF,TGCGCCAGCACACTTAGAGATACGCAGTATTTT
-,TRBJ2-5,TRBD2,TRBV7-6,CASSGRTSGGAHVATQYF,TGTGCCAGCAGCGGCCGGACTAGCGGGGGGGCCCATGTCGCGACCCAGTACTTC
-,TRBJ2-7,-,TRBV19,CASSITGQTFTYEQYF,TGTGCCAGTAGTATTACAGGGCAAACCTTCACCTACGAGCAGTACTTC
-,TRBJ1-1,-,TRBV7-3,CASSARGNTEAFF,TGTGCCAGCAGCGCCAGGGGCAACACTGAAGCTTTCTTT
-,TRBJ2-3,-,TRBV14,CASSQEGGVSTDTQYF,TGTGCCAGCAGCCAAGAAGGCGGGGTTAGCACAGATACGCAGTATTTT
-,TRBJ2-5,-,TRBV5-1,CASQGGGIKETQYF,TGCGCCAGCCAGGGAGGTGGCATAAAAGAGACCCAGTACTTC
-,TRBJ1-2,-,TRBV6-5,CASMGQGQGYTF,TGTGCCAGCATGGGCCAGGGGCAGGGCTACACCTTC
-,TRBJ2-5,-,TRBV30,CAWSRSGLETQYF,TGTGCCTGGAGTAGGTCAGGGTTGGAGACCCAGTACTTC
-,TRBJ2-7,-,TRBV5-1,CASSSAVYYEQYF,TGCGCCAGCAGTTCGGCGGTTTACTACGAGCAGTACTTC
-,TRBJ1-4,TRBD1,TRBV7-8,CASSTPSGTGAEKLFF,TGTGCCAGCAGCACTCCCTCCGGGACAGGGGCTGAAAAACTGTTTTTT
-,TRBJ1-2,-,TRBV5-4,CASSIQGVGGYTF,TGTGCCAGCAGCATACAGGGTGTAGGAGGCTACACCTTC
few,TRBJ1-1,-,TRBV15,CATSRPNLRGNTEAFF,TGTGCCACCAGCAGACCGAACCTTCGGGGGAACACTGAAGCTTTCTTT
-,TRBJ1-6,TRBD1,TRBV6-1,CASSSGTANSPLHF,TGTGCCAGCAGCTCCGGGACAGCGAATTCACCCCTCCACTTT
-,TRBJ2-3,TRBD2,TRBV4-1,CASSQEASGTSFIDTQYF,TGCGCCAGCAGCCAAGAAGCTTCCGGGACTAGTTTTATAGATACGCAGTATTTT
-,TRBJ1-5,-,TRBV4-1,CASSQDGGGNQPQHF,TGCGCCAGCAGCCAAGATGGAGGGGGCAATCAGCCCCAGCATTTT
once,TRBJ1-1,-,TRBV2,CASSEAVPEGNTEAFF,TGTGCCAGCAGTGAAGCCGTCCCCGAGGGGAACACTGAAGCTTTCTTT
-,TRBJ1-6,TRBD1,TRBV30,CGTRDSYNSPLHF,TGTGGGACTCGGGACAGCTATAATTCACCCCTCCACTTT
few,TRBJ2-5,-,TRBV2,CASKRTSRGYQETQYF,TGTGCCAGCAAGCGCACTAGTCGGGGGTACCAAGAGACCCAGTACTTC
-,TRBJ2-3,TRBD2,TRBV6-4,CASSDQRGGSLDTQYF,TGTGCCAGCAGTGACCAACGGGGGGGCTCGTTAGATACGCAGTATTTT
once,TRBJ1-1,-,TRBV7-8,CASSLAPVREGSSPFF,TGTGCCAGCAGCTTAGCGCCCGTCCGAGAGGGTAGTTCACCTTTCTTT
-,TRBJ1-2,-,TRBV6-5,CATSRQGADGYTF,TGTGCCACTTCCCGTCAGGGTGCGGATGGCTACACCTTC
-,TRBJ1-4,-,TRBV18,CASSPFRGADEKLFF,TGTGCCAGCTCACCATTCAGGGGAGCGGATGAAAAACTGTTTTTT
-,TRBJ1-4,-,TRBV5-1,CASSSPGGLGEKLFF,TGCGCCAGCAGCTCCCCCGGAGGTTTGGGTGAAAAACTGTTTTTT
-,TRBJ2-3,TRBD2,TRBV4-3,CASSQDSGTSADTQYF,TGCGCCAGCAGCCAAGACTCGGGGACTAGCGCAGATACGCAGTATTTT
-,TRBJ1-3,TRBD1,TRBV9,CASSVGGTGTKGNTIYF,TGTGCCAGCAGCGTAGGGGGGACAGGGACCAAAGGAAACACCATATATTTT
few,TRBJ2-5,-,TRBV5-1,CASSFTSAAAGETQYF,TGCGCCAGCAGCTTTACCTCGGCAGCCGCGGGAGAGACCCAGTACTTC
-,TRBJ2-2,TRBD2,TRBV19,CASSSLSSGGATGELFF,TGTGCCAGTAGTAGTCTATCTAGCGGGGGAGCCACCGGGGAGCTGTTTTTT